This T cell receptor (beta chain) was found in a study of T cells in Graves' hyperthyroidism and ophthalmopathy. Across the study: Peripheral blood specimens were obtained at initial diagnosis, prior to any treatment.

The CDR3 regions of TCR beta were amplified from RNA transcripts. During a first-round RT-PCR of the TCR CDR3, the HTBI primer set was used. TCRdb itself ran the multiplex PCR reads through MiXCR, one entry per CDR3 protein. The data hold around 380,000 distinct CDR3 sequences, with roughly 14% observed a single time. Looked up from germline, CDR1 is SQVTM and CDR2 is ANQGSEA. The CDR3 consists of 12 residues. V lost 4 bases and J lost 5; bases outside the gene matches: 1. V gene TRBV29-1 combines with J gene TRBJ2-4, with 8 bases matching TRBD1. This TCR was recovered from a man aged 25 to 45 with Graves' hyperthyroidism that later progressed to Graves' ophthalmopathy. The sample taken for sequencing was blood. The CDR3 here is CSVGQGQNIQYF. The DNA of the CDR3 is TGCAGCGTTGGACAGGGGCAAAACATTCAGTACTTC.